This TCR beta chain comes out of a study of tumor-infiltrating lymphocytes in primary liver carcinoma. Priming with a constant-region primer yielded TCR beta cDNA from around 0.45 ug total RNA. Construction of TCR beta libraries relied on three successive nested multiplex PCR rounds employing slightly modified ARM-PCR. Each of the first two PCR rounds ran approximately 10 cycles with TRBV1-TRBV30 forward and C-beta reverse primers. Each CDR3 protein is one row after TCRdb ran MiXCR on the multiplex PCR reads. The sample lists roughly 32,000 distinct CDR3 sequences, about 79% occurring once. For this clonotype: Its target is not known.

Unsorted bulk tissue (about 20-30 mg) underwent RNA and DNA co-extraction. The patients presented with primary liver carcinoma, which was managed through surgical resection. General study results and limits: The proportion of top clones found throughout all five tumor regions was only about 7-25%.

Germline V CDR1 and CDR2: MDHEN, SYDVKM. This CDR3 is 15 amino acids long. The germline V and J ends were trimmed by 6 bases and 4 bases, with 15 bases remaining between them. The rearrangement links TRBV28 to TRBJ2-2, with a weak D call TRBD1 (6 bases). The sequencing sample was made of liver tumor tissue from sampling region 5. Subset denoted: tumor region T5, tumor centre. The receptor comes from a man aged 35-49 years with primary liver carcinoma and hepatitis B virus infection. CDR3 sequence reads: CASSPVDRSTGELFF. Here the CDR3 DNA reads TGTGCCAGCAGCCCTGTAGACAGGAGCACCGGGGAGCTGTTTTTT.